Presented here are 18 T cell receptor beta chains from one specimen sequenced in a study of control samples from healthy donors and cancer patients. The method was immunoSEQ multiplex PCR; TCRdb's version includes in-frame clones alone and lacks a portion of them. Of about 100,000 clones in the sample, roughly nine tenths were seen once. Sequencing input: blood. Every receptor here comes from a woman aged 45 to 65 in good health.

This clone was seen a handful of times. This chain joins TRBV5-1 and TRBJ2-7; D is unclear. Between the trimmed V and J ends, which lost 5 bases and 0 bases, there was a span of 15 bases. The CDR3 totals 15 residues. CDR1 is SGHRS, CDR2 YFSETQ, per germline. The CDR3 region is CASRALVDTSYEQYF. The CDR3 region has the DNA TGCGCCAGCAGGGCCCTGGTAGACACCTCCTACGAGCAGTACTTC. Full variable domain (outside the CDR3, taken from reference TRBV5-1 and TRBJ2-7): KAGVTQTPRYLIKTRGQQVTLSCSPISGHRSVSWYQQTPGQGLQFLFEYFSETQRNKGNFPGRFSGRQFSNSRSEMNVSTLELGDSALYLCASRALVDTSYEQYFGPGTRLTVT.

The chain is built from TRBV19 and TRBJ2-1; 9 nucleotides agree with TRBD1. Trimming cost V 3 bases and J 9 bases; bases outside gene matches: 12. Germline V gives CDR1 LNHDA, CDR2 SQIVND (reference sequence). The CDR3 totals 16 residues. The CDR3 DNA reads as TGTGCCAGTAGTATTCAGCGGACAGGGGTTGCCATTGAGCAGTTCTTC. Translating gives CASSIQRTGVAIEQFF.

The chain combines TRBV9 with TRBJ2-2, with no clear D. CDR1 and CDR2 from the germline V gene are SGDLS and YYNGEE. V lost 3 bases, J lost 8 bases, and 8 bases lay in between. The CDR3 spans 12 residues. The CDR3 coding sequence is TGTGCCAGCAGCGGATTAAAGGGGGAGCTGTTTTTT. Its protein is CASSGLKGELFF.

The chain links TRBV10-3 to TRBJ2-3, with D unresolved. Germline values: CDR1 ENHRY, CDR2 SYGVKD. This CDR3 spans 14 amino acids. Deletions cut 2 bases from V and 2 bases from J, with 8 bases between. The CDR3 reads CAISEVTYTDTQYF. The CDR3 coding sequence is TGTGCCATCAGTGAGGTAACGTACACAGATACGCAGTATTTT.

The chain combines TRBV11-2 with TRBJ1-1, with TRBD1 matching over 9 bases. The CDR3 is 16 amino acids. The germline CDR1 and CDR2 sequences are SGHAT and FQNNGV. V shed 5 bases, J shed 1 base, and the junction held 8 bases outside the gene matches. This chain's CDR3 is CASSPWTGVANTEAFF. The CDR3 DNA sequence: TGTGCCAGCAGCCCTTGGACAGGGGTAGCGAACACTGAAGCTTTCTTT.

This clone was picked up one time. The CDR3 DNA reads TGTGCCAGTAGTGACCCTTCTAGCGGGGGGTGGGTGACCCAGTACTTC. Amino acid sequence: CASSDPSSGGWVTQYF. The chain recombines TRBV19 with TRBJ2-5; 11 nucleotides line up with TRBD2. CDR1 is LNHDA, CDR2 SQIVND, per germline (reference sequence). This CDR3 is 16 amino acids long. With 5 bases clipped from V and 7 bases from J, the junction kept 12 bases outside the gene matches.

In nucleotides, the CDR3 is TGTGCCAGAATCTTAGCCGAAAACACTGAAGCTTTCTTT. Its translation is CARILAENTEAFF. This chain joins TRBV21-1 and TRBJ1-1. TRBV21-1 is annotated as a pseudogene. This CDR3 is 13 amino acids long.

The V call is TRBV4-3, the J call TRBJ2-3; 8 bases fit TRBD2. Germline V lookup: CDR1 LGHNA, CDR2 YSLEER. Trimming cost V 0 bases and J 5 bases; bases outside gene matches: 13. The CDR3 is 18 amino acids. CDR3 in amino acids: CASSQEFPSGSRRDTQYF. The CDR3 DNA sequence: TGCGCCAGCAGCCAAGAGTTTCCGAGCGGGAGTCGAAGAGATACGCAGTATTTT.

The CDR3 region has the DNA TGTGCCAGCAGTGAGTCCGTTGCCGGGGAGCTGTTTTTT. Translating it yields CASSESVAGELFF. This sequence joins TRBV25-1 and TRBJ2-2; no definite D call. The CDR3 is 13 residues long. Germline V gives CDR1 MGHDK, CDR2 SYGVNS. The V gene lost 3 bases and the J gene lost 6 bases, with 8 bases spanning the gap.

The chain combines TRBV27 with TRBJ1-4; 8 nucleotides line up with TRBD1. There are 13 residues in the CDR3. Looked up from germline, CDR1 is MNHEY and CDR2 is SMNVEV (reference sequence). Trimming at V came to 7 bases and at J to 7 bases, leaving 5 bases not matched to a gene. CDR3 sequence: CASMRQGSEKLFF. The CDR3 bases are TGTGCCAGCATGAGACAGGGGAGTGAAAAACTGTTTTTT.

The chain has TRBV19 and TRBJ2-3; D not resolved. This CDR3 contains 15 residues. V shed 0 bases and J shed 3 bases, with 10 bases lying between them. Germline V gene sequence: CDR1 LNHDA, CDR2 SQIVND (reference sequence). The CDR3 DNA sequence: TGTGCCAGTAGTATAGATCGTGCAGTTACAGATACGCAGTATTTT. Residues: CASSIDRAVTDTQYF.

The gene calls are TRBV7-9 and TRBJ1-5; tentatively, D is TRBD1 (5 bases). Germline V gene data show CDR1 as SEHNR and CDR2 as FQNEAQ (reference sequence). There are 15 residues in the CDR3. V gave up 5 bases and J gave up 1 base, with 12 bases separating them. The DNA of the CDR3 is TGTGCCAGCAGCGAACGCGGGGGAAGCAATCAGCCCCAGCATTTT. The encoded protein is CASSERGGSNQPQHF.

This chain uses TRBV7-9 with TRBJ2-5, with 8 bases aligning to TRBD2. Trimming removed 11 bases from V and 5 bases from J; junction bases left unmatched: 10. This CDR3 has 13 residues. CDR1 is SEHNR and CDR2 is FQNEAQ in the germline V gene (reference sequence). The CDR3 bases are TGTGCCGGAGATGGCGGCGGGGGGGAGACCCAGTACTTC. This sequence encodes CAGDGGGGETQYF.

The V gene is TRBV9, the J gene TRBJ2-2; D might be TRBD2 (6 bases). The V gene lost 3 bases and the J gene lost 6 bases, with 12 bases spanning the gap. Germline CDR1 and CDR2: SGDLS and YYNGEE. The CDR3 has 14 residues. The CDR3, as DNA: TGTGCCAGCAGCGCCCGGGGGAATCCCGGGGAGCTGTTTTTT. Its translation is CASSARGNPGELFF.

The rearrangement links TRBV4-1 to TRBJ2-7; D is uncertain. The V end lost 1 base, the J end lost 0 bases, and 7 bases lay between the germline ends. The CDR3 contains 14 residues. Germline CDR1 reads MGHRA; CDR2 reads YSYEKL. CDR3 protein: CASSQVPVSYEQYF. In DNA form, the CDR3 reads TGCGCCAGCAGCCAAGTCCCGGTCTCCTACGAGCAGTACTTC.

The genes are TRBV4-1 and TRBJ2-2; 9 bases align to TRBD2. The ends lost 2 bases at V and 4 bases at J; junction bases unmatched: 8. CDR1 MGHRA and CDR2 YSYEKL come from the germline V gene. The CDR3 spans 17 residues. DNA for the CDR3: TGCGCCAGCAGCCAATTCCCGGCTAGCGGGGCCACCGGGGAGCTGTTTTTT. Its translation: CASSQFPASGATGELFF.

CDR3 loop: CSVPGSSYGYTF. The CDR3 DNA follows: TGCAGCGTTCCCGGGAGTTCCTATGGCTACACCTTC. This sequence joins TRBV29-1 and TRBJ1-2; no firm D call. CDR3 length equals 12 residues. V gave up 5 bases and J gave up 4 bases, with 11 bases separating them. Germline V gives CDR1 SQVTM, CDR2 ANQGSEA.

Written as DNA, the CDR3 is TGTGCCTGGAGCCCCTGGGAGTGGGGCACTGAAGCTTTCTTT. It encodes CAWSPWEWGTEAFF. This chain uses TRBV30 with TRBJ1-1; D is unresolved. V gave up 3 bases and J gave up 4 bases, with 15 bases separating them. There are 14 residues in the CDR3. From germline, CDR1 is GTSNPN and CDR2 SVGIG (reference sequence).